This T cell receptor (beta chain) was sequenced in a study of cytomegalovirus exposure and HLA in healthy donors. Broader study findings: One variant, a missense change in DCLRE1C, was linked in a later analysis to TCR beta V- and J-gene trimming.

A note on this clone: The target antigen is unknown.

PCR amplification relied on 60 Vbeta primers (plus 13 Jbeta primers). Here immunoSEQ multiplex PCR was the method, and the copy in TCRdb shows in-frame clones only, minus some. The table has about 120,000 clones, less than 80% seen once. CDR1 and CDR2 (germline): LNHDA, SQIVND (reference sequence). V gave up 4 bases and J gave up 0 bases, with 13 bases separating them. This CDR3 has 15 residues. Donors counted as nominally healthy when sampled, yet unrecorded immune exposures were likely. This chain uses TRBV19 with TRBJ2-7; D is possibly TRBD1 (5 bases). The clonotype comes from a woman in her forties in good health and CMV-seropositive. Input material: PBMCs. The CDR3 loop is CASSTQVTSSYEQYF. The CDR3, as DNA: TGTGCCAGTAGTACACAGGTTACGAGCTCCTACGAGCAGTACTTC.